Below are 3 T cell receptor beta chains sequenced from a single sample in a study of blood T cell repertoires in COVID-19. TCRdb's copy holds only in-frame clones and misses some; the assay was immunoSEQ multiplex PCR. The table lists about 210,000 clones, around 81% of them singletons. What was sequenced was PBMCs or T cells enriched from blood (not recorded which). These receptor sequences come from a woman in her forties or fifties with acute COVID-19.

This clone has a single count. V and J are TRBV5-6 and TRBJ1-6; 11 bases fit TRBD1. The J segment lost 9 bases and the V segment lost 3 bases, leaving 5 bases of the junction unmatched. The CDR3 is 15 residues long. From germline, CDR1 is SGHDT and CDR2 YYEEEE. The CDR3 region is CASSSRDRGTSPLHF. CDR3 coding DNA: TGTGCCAGCAGCTCCCGGGACAGGGGGACTTCACCCCTCCACTTT.

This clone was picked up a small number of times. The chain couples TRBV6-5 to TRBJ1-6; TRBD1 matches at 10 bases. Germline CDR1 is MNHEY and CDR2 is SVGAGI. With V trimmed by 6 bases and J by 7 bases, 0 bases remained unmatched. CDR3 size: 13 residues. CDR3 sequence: CASRGQGNSPLHF. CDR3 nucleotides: TGTGCCAGCAGGGGACAGGGGAATTCACCCCTCCACTTT.

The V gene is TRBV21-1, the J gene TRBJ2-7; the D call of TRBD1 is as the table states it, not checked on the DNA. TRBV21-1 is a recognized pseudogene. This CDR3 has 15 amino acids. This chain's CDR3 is CASSKEGQGSNEQYF. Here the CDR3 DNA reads TGTGCCAGCAGCAAAGAAGGGCAGGGGTCAAACGAGCAGTACTTC.